The T cell receptor (beta chain) under discussion was sequenced for a study of CD8 T cells in ankylosing spondylitis. The V gene's germline CDR1 is SGHAT and CDR2 FQNNGV. Trimming removed 1 base from V and 3 bases from J; junction bases left unmatched: 4. The CDR3 runs 16 residues. As to this clonotype: Its matching antigen is unknown.

Library preparation for TCR beta used quantitative 5'-RACE with molecular barcodes. TCRdb reanalysed the 5' RACE reads using MiXCR and keeps one entry per CDR3 protein. The sample yields roughly 450,000 distinct CDR3 sequences, more than 25% seen once. The study, taken as a whole, reports: Disease-linked clones displayed a CD8+ phenotype and appeared relatively rarely in peripheral blood. Some of these motif variants have turned up before, in reports on reactive arthritis synovial fluid and blood. Eight highly homologous variants made up a TCR beta motif, and this motif appeared characteristic of ankylosing spondylitis blood.

Sequencing input: blood, either unsorted or a sorted T cell fraction (not recorded which). The TCR originated in a male donor with ankylosing spondylitis. This chain uses TRBV11-2 with TRBJ2-7; 12 nucleotides agree with TRBD2. As DNA, the CDR3 is TGTGCCAGCAGCTTAGGGGCTAGCGGGAGGGTCTACGAGCAGTACTTC. Translation: CASSLGASGRVYEQYF.